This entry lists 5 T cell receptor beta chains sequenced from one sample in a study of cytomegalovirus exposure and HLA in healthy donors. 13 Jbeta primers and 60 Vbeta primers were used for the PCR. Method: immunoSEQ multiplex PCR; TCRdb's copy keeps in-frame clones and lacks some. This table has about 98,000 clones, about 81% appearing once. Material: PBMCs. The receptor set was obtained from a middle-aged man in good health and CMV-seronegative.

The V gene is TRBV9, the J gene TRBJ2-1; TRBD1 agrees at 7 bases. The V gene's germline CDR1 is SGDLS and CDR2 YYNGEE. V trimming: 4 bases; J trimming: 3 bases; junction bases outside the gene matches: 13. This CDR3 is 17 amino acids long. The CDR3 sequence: CASSSVQQGSFYNEQFF. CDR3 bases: TGTGCCAGCAGCTCGGTCCAACAGGGGAGTTTCTACAATGAGCAGTTCTTC.

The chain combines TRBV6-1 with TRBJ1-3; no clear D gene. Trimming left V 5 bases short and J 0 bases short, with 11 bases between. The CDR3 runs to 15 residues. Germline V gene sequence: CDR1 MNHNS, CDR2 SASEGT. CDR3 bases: TGTGCCAGCAGTTTGTCAGTTACCTCTGGAAACACCATATATTTT. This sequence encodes CASSLSVTSGNTIYF.

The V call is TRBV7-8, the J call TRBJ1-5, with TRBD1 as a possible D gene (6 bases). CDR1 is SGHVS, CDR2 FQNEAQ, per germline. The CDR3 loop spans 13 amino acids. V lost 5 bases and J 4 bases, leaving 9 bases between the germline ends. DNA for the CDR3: TGTGCCAGCAGCAAGGACAGAAATCAGCCCCAGCATTTT. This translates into CASSKDRNQPQHF.

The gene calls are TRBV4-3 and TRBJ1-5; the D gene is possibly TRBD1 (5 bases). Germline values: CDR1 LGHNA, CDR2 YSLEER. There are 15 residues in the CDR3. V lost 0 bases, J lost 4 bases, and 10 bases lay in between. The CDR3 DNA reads TGCGCCAGCAGCCAAGAGCAGGGCCTAAATCAGCCCCAGCATTTT. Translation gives CASSQEQGLNQPQHF.

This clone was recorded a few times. CDR3 sequence (DNA): TGTGCCATCAGTGACACAGTTAACACTGAAGCTTTCTTT. Its translation: CAISDTVNTEAFF. The genes are TRBV10-3 and TRBJ1-1, with D uncertain. This CDR3 contains 13 residues. V lost 3 bases, J lost 2 bases, and 7 bases lay in between. The germline gives CDR1 ENHRY, CDR2 SYGVKD.